The source of this T cell receptor beta chain is a study of human T cells and chemical hapten exposure. Findings and limits, study-wide: TCRs exceeding 1 in 1000 frequency stayed unchanged with DPC sensitization.

Original data processing: Sequenced samples showed a median of around 93,000 TCRs each, with counts running from roughly 23,000 to 700,000. MiXCR was run by TCRdb on the RACE reads, yielding one entry per CDR3 protein. In this record, the V and J calls reflect TCRdb's handling and not the investigators' own analysis. The data contain approximately 50,000 distinct CDR3 sequences, around 11% of them seen just once; the ten biggest clones take up almost 4%. A few counts support this clonotype. Its antigen is currently unknown. The junction and the germline gene differ at one end; a read error may be behind it. The time point: pre-sensitization, week 0. Noted treatment: therapeutic diphenylcyclopropenone sensitization with weekly scalp DPC. Unfractionated whole blood was the source of the extracted total RNA. This clonotype was sampled from a woman between 35 and 50 years old with alopecia areata. Some clones in this sample may be carry-over from other donors' samples. Material: whole blood, obtained in connection with sensitization to the hapten diphenylcyclopropenone (DPC).

CDR3 sequence: CASGLGPGTGGAF. The CDR3 DNA follows: TGTGCTAGTGGTTTGGGACCCGGGACAGGGGGCGCCTTC. The chain combines TRBV12-5 with TRBJ1-2; 12 nucleotides line up with TRBD1. The CDR3 has 13 residues. Germline CDR1 LGHNT, CDR2 FRNRAP.